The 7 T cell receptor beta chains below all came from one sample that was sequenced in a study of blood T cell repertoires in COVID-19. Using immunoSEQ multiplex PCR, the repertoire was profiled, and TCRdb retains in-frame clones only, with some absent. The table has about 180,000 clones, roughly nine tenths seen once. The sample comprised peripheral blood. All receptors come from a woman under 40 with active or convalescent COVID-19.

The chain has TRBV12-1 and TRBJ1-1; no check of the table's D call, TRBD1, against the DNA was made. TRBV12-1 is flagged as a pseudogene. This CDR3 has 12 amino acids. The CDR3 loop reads CASSSGHPEAFF. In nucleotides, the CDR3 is TGTGCCAGCAGCTCCGGACACCCTGAAGCTTTCTTT.

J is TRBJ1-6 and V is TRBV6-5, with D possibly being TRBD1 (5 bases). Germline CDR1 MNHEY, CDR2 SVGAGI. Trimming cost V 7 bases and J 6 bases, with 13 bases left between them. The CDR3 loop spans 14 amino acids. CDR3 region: CASTGPGINSPLHF. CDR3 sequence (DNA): TGTGCCAGCACTGGTCCAGGGATTAATTCACCCCTCCACTTT.

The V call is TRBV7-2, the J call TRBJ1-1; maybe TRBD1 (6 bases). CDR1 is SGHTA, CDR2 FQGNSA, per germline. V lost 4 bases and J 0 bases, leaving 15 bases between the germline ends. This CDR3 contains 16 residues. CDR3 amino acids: CASSSQGPLMNTEAFF. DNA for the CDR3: TGTGCCAGCAGCTCACAGGGTCCCCTCATGAACACTGAAGCTTTCTTT.

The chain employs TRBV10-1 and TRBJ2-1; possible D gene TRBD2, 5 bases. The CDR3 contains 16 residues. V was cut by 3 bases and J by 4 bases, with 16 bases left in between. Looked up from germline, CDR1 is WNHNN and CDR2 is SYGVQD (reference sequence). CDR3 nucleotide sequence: TGCGCCAGCAGTGATTATAGAGCGGCCTTGTACAATGAGCAGTTCTTC. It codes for CASSDYRAALYNEQFF.

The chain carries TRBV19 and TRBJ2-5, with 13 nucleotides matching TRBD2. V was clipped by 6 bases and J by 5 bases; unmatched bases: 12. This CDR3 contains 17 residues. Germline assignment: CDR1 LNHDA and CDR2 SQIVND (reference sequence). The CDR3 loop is CASSRGLAGVRAETQYF. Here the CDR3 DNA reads TGTGCCAGTAGCAGAGGACTAGCGGGAGTACGGGCGGAGACCCAGTACTTC.

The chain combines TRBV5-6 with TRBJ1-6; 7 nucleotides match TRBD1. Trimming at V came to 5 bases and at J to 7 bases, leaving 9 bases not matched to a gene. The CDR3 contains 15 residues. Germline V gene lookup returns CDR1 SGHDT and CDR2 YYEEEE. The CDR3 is CASRPSTGLNSPLHF. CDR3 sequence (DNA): TGTGCCAGCAGGCCGTCGACAGGGCTCAATTCACCCCTCCACTTT.

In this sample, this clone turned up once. CDR3 residues: CATKRSSYNEQFF. The CDR3 DNA reads as TGTGCCACCAAGCGGAGCTCCTACAATGAGCAGTTCTTC. The chain couples TRBV28 to TRBJ2-1; D might be TRBD2 (5 bases). The V gene's germline CDR1 is MDHEN and CDR2 SYDVKM. The CDR3 runs to 13 residues. V lost 10 bases, J lost 0 bases, and 10 bases lay in between.